The 9 T cell receptor beta chains below come from one sample, sequenced in a study of T cells in Graves' hyperthyroidism and ophthalmopathy. TCR beta CDR3 regions were amplified from RNA transcripts. The HTBI set primed first-round TCR CDR3 RT-PCR. TCRdb independently ran MiXCR on the multiplex PCR reads; one entry per CDR3 protein. In the table there are about 640,000 distinct CDR3 sequences, about a fifth of which are singletons. The sample was blood. The receptor source for this set is a man aged 25-40 years with Graves' ophthalmopathy.

The sample holds many counts of this clonotype. The CDR3, as DNA: TGTGCCAGCAGTTTCCCCCTGGACAGGGGGCCTGCCGAGCAGTACTTC. This sequence encodes CASSFPLDRGPAEQYF. J is TRBJ2-7 and V is TRBV12-3 or TRBV12-4, with 11 positions matching TRBD1. The length of the CDR3 is 16 residues. Trimming took 3 bases from V and 6 from J; bases not matched to a gene: 10.

The chain combines TRBV5-1 with TRBJ2-2; unclear D gene. Germline-derived CDR1 and CDR2 are SGHRS and YFSETQ. The V end was cut by 1 base, the J end by 1 base, with 8 bases between. The CDR3 totals 15 residues. The CDR3 here is CASSLRAENTGELFF. CDR3 nucleotides: TGCGCCAGCAGCTTGAGGGCAGAGAACACCGGGGAGCTGTTTTTT.

The V call is TRBV6-2 or TRBV6-3, the J call TRBJ2-5; the D is unclear. V lost 5 bases to trimming and J lost 4 bases, with 8 bases between them. Germline values: CDR1 MNHEY, CDR2 SVGEGT. This CDR3 contains 12 residues. CDR3 sequence (DNA): TGTGCCAGCAGTCCGAAACGAGAGACCCAGTACTTC. Its translation is CASSPKRETQYF.

Turning to this clonotype: This may be a read error: a much more frequent sequence differs by one nucleotide. The V and J genes are TRBV28 and TRBJ1-6, with D uncertain. The CDR3 is 13 amino acids. Germline CDR1 reads MDHEN; CDR2 reads SYDVKM. Trimming removed 6 bases from V and 11 bases from J, with 14 bases in between. This CDR3 reads CASRTSWNPPLHF. DNA of the CDR3: TGTGCCAGCAGGACGTCCTGGAATCCACCCCTCCACTTT.

Remarks on this clonotype: Relative to the germline gene, one junction end is altered; a read error may explain this. The rearrangement links TRBV18 to TRBJ1-2, with D tentatively TRBD1 (6 bases). The CDR3 runs to 13 residues. Germline V gene data show CDR1 as KGHSH and CDR2 as LQKENI. CDR3 loop: CASSLDRNFGYTF. CDR3 sequence (DNA): TGTGCCAGCTCACTTGACAGGAACTTTGGCTACACCTTC.

The chain recombines TRBV28 with TRBJ2-7; 12 bases agree with TRBD1. This CDR3 has 15 residues. V shed 5 bases, J shed 5 bases, and the junction held 7 bases outside the gene matches. Germline CDR1 reads MDHEN; CDR2 reads SYDVKM. The CDR3 spells CASSLPGQGANEQYF. The CDR3 coding sequence is TGTGCCAGCAGTCTACCGGGACAGGGGGCCAACGAGCAGTACTTC.

CDR3 in amino acids: CSVTRQGWGTDTQYF. The CDR3 DNA reads as TGCAGCGTTACCAGACAGGGATGGGGCACAGATACGCAGTATTTT. The chain couples TRBV29-1 to TRBJ2-3; 7 bases line up with TRBD1. Looked up from germline, CDR1 is SQVTM and CDR2 is ANQGSEA. This CDR3 has 15 amino acids. The V and J ends lost 5 bases and 1 base, in that order; junction bases with no gene match: 9.

The rearrangement uses TRBV28 and TRBJ1-1, with a weak D call TRBD1 (6 bases). The germline V gene encodes CDR1 MDHEN and CDR2 SYDVKM. Trimming stripped 4 bases from V and 4 bases from J, with 16 bases between. This CDR3 spans 15 amino acids. CDR3 protein: CASSSTGTFGTEAFF. The CDR3 DNA reads TGTGCCAGCAGTTCTACAGGGACCTTCGGCACTGAAGCTTTCTTT. Drawing the rest from reference TRBV28 and TRBJ1-1, the complete variable domain is DVKVTQSSRYLVKRTGEKVFLECVQDMDHENMFWYRQDPGLGLRLIYFSYDVKMKEKGDIPEGYSVSREKKERFSLILESASTNQTSMYLCASSSTGTFGTEAFFGQGTRLTVV.

This clonotype was recorded at least ten times. This sequence joins TRBV5-6 and TRBJ1-1, with TRBD1 as a possible D gene (6 bases). Germline CDR1 SGHDT, CDR2 YYEEEE. With 5 bases removed from V and 2 bases from J, the gap between germline ends came to 16 bases. The CDR3 has 15 residues. The CDR3 nucleotides read TGTGCCAGCAGGAGACAGGCGGGGGATAACACTGAAGCTTTCTTT. Translated: CASRRQAGDNTEAFF.